This TCR beta chain was sequenced in a study of T cells in Graves' hyperthyroidism and ophthalmopathy. Germline-derived CDR1 and CDR2 are DFQATT and SNEGSKA (reference sequence). The CDR3 length is 14 residues. V was pared by 2 bases and J by 8 bases, with 9 bases of the junction left unmatched. RNA transcripts provided the source from which TCR beta CDR3 regions were amplified. The HTBI set primed first-round TCR CDR3 RT-PCR. TCRdb passed the multiplex PCR reads through MiXCR, listing each CDR3 protein once. The sample carries around 270,000 distinct CDR3 sequences, approximately 18% recorded once. The sample holds many counts of this clonotype.

The clonotype comes from a man between 50 and 59 years old with Graves' ophthalmopathy. The chain combines TRBV20-1 with TRBJ1-2, with 9 bases aligning to TRBD1. The sequenced material came from blood. CDR3 sequence (DNA): TGCAGTGCTAGATCGTACAGGGGGCTGGAGGGCTACACCTTC. Its protein is CSARSYRGLEGYTF.